The entry below gives a single TCR beta chain sequence along with its context. V gave up 7 bases and J gave up 1 base; unmatched junction bases: 2. In germline, CDR1 is LNHDA, CDR2 SQIVND (reference sequence). The CDR3 is made up of 13 amino acids. The entry originates in a study of CD8 T cells in Susac syndrome. A quantity of roughly 0.5 to 1 ug RNA underwent reverse transcription using random hexamers. The immunoSEQ assay covered 54 Vbeta and 13 Jbeta segments for CDR3. TCRdb passed the immunoSEQ multiplex PCR reads through MiXCR, listing each CDR3 protein once. Of about 400,000 distinct CDR3 sequences in the sample, around 85% are singletons; the top ten hold about 0.12%.

This TCR was sampled from a human donor with multiple sclerosis. V usage is TRBV19 and J usage is TRBJ1-1; 8 bases agree with TRBD1. Material: CD8+ T cells from PBMCs. The CDR3 nucleotides are TGTGCCAGTAATACAGGGGGGAACACTGAAGCTTTCTTT. This translates into CASNTGGNTEAFF.